A selection of T cell receptor beta chains follows, all from one sample in a study of vaccination and CD4 T cells after COVID-19. TCRdb re-called the PCR reads with MiXCR, one entry per CDR3 protein. The sample has about 20,000 distinct CDR3 sequences, 35% to 50% seen once; the top ten hold around 14%. Their specific antigens are unknown. Sequenced sample: CD4+ T cells from blood, cultured in vitro. Receptor source: a human donor who had recovered from COVID-19. Both conserved end residues are part of each CDR3. The D gene is left open where the match is weak. Size tells how often a clone was seen (once, few, many) or the class of an expanded clone, and some rows leave it out.

V gene: TRBV28; J gene: TRBJ1-5; clone size: -; D gene: TRBD1; CDR3 protein: CASSLSGVWGTGRPQHF; CDR3 DNA: TGTGCCAGCAGTTTAAGTGGGGTGTGGGGGACAGGACGGCCCCAGCATTTT
V gene: TRBV7-2; J gene: TRBJ2-5; clone size: -; D gene: TRBD2; CDR3 protein: CASSLGGLAGRGETQYF; CDR3 DNA: TGTGCCAGCAGCTTAGGCGGACTAGCGGGACGAGGAGAGACCCAGTACTTC
V gene: TRBV20-1; J gene: TRBJ2-1; clone size: -; D gene: -; CDR3 protein: CSARERGLAFSEQFF; CDR3 DNA: TGCAGTGCTAGAGAAAGAGGGCTAGCGTTTAGTGAGCAGTTCTTC
V gene: TRBV5-6; J gene: TRBJ1-1; clone size: -; D gene: -; CDR3 protein: CASSPRRGMNTEAFF; CDR3 DNA: TGTGCCAGCAGCCCCCGGAGGGGAATGAACACTGAAGCTTTCTTT
V gene: TRBV4-2; J gene: TRBJ2-5; clone size: -; D gene: -; CDR3 protein: CASSQGSLMGVEYQETQYF; CDR3 DNA: TGTGCCAGCAGCCAAGGATCACTTATGGGAGTCGAGTACCAAGAGACCCAGTACTTC
V gene: TRBV2; J gene: TRBJ2-3; clone size: -; D gene: TRBD2; CDR3 protein: CASSERTSGQGDTQYF; CDR3 DNA: TGTGCCAGCAGTGAGCGGACTAGCGGCCAGGGTGATACGCAGTATTTT
V gene: TRBV7-2; J gene: TRBJ2-7; clone size: few; D gene: -; CDR3 protein: CASSLELGDEQYF; CDR3 DNA: TGTGCCAGCAGCTTAGAGTTGGGGGACGAGCAGTACTTC
V gene: TRBV6-1; J gene: TRBJ1-5; clone size: few; D gene: -; CDR3 protein: CASRLDGTLSNQPQHF; CDR3 DNA: TGTGCCAGCAGACTGGACGGGACACTTAGCAATCAGCCCCAGCATTTT
V gene: TRBV7-9; J gene: TRBJ2-5; clone size: few; D gene: TRBD2; CDR3 protein: CASSLVYGLAGVEETQYF; CDR3 DNA: TGTGCCAGCAGCTTAGTGTACGGGCTAGCGGGAGTTGAGGAGACCCAGTACTTC
V gene: TRBV19; J gene: TRBJ2-1; clone size: -; D gene: TRBD2; CDR3 protein: CASSRLAGTYNEQFF; CDR3 DNA: TGTGCCAGTAGTAGACTAGCGGGAACCTACAATGAGCAGTTCTTC
V gene: TRBV2; J gene: TRBJ1-5; clone size: few; D gene: TRBD1; CDR3 protein: CASSSEVGGISNQPQHF; CDR3 DNA: TGTGCCAGCAGCTCTGAAGTAGGGGGCATCAGCAATCAGCCCCAGCATTTT
V gene: TRBV5-1; J gene: TRBJ2-5; clone size: -; D gene: -; CDR3 protein: CASSLVGTREETQYF; CDR3 DNA: TGCGCCAGCAGCTTGGTGGGCACGAGGGAGGAGACCCAGTACTTC
V gene: TRBV20-1; J gene: TRBJ2-1; clone size: -; D gene: -; CDR3 protein: CSARDYQGNSYNEQFF; CDR3 DNA: TGCAGTGCTAGAGATTACCAGGGGAACTCCTACAATGAGCAGTTCTTC
V gene: TRBV25-1; J gene: TRBJ2-2; clone size: -; D gene: -; CDR3 protein: CASSAAGANLAGELFF; CDR3 DNA: TGTGCCAGCAGTGCCGCAGGGGCTAATTTGGCCGGGGAGCTGTTTTTT